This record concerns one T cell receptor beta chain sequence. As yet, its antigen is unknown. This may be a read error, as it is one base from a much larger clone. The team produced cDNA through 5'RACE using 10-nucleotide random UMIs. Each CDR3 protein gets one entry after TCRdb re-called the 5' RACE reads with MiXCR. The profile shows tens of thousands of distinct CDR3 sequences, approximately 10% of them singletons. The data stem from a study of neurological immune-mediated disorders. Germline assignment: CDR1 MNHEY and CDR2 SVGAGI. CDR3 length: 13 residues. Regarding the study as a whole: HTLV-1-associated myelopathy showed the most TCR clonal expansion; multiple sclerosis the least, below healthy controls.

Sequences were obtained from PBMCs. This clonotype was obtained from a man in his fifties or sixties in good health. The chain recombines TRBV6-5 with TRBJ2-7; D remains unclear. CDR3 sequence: CVSSYSPVLEQYF. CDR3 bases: TGTGTCAGCAGTTACTCCCCGGTCCTAGAGCAGTACTTC.